The sequence of this TCR beta chain was determined in a study of cytomegalovirus exposure and HLA in healthy donors (dated by TCRdb to 2017 to 2019). Context from the whole study: An earlier analysis of several hundred of the donors reported approximately 270 Gb of sequence data and 100 million to 140 million unique TCR beta sequences from 150 million to 200 million T cells. Rather than drawing on any new phenotypic data, the later analysis identified candidate immune exposures from TCR beta sequences and the way those sequences occurred across donors. High-throughput TCR immunosequencing, statistical association of individual TCRs with disease status, and machine learning were combined to predict cytomegalovirus infection status. Donor age, sex, ethnicity and CMV serostatus were collected together with the repertoire data. Class I and class II HLA loci were covered by the typing at four-digit resolution. A later analysis re-analyzed previously published TCR beta repertoires from approximately 670 donors and added high-resolution HLA genotyping to study TCR occurrence patterns. Among a few hundred genotyped donors of the cohort, an average of approximately 240,000 unique TCR beta nucleotide sequences were sequenced per donor, roughly 20% of them non-productive. Using immunosequencing, the study profiled T cell repertoires from fewer than 700 subjects and related those repertoires to cytomegalovirus serostatus. A few DR-DQ haplotypes were handled as single units for association and clustering because linkage in the cohort was strong. Genome-wide SNP genotypes for about 60% of the roughly 700 donors were used in a later genetic analysis, which treated that subset as a discovery cohort. Along with the approximately 670-subject first cohort, a separate validation cohort of over 90 different subjects was used. To decide whether each TCR beta V gene segment behaved as functional or pseudogenic, an earlier analysis of 587 of the donors relied on high-throughput TCR beta sequencing. All discovery cohort repertoires had been generated using a single sequencing platform. Among the roughly 410 genotyped donors, about 85% belonged to the genetic ancestry cluster associated with self-reported Caucasian donors. Typing coverage varied by locus: roughly 629-630 donors for A, B, C, DRB1 and DQB1; 522 for DQA1; more than 600 for DPA1; 400 to 480 for DPB1. Approximately 300 gigabases of sequencing data and approximately 91 million unique TCR sequences made up an early release that covered fewer than 650 HLA-typed donors. The study aimed to test whether signatures of past pathogen exposure could be identified by cataloging public T cell receptors. The full study reports these points: A later genetic analysis reported fewer N-insertions in productive TCRs among donors in an Asian-associated ancestry cluster than the 666-donor mean. Some IMGT-functional V segments, including TRBV6-2 and TRBV6-3, could not be distinguished by the 87-base-pair reads and were therefore excluded. Three of the identified cytomegalovirus-associated TCR beta chains were confirmed in vitro to be specific for cytomegalovirus antigens. Only TCR beta chains were sequenced in this cohort, and the absence of alpha or paired-chain data limited detectable features. CMV serostatus was the only immune exposure information available for the cohort. In the study, about 150 TCR beta chains were listed as associated with cytomegalovirus. HLA typing was unavailable for some donors at each locus, so association tests used only the typed subset. At a false discovery rate of 0.05, a later analysis linked about 17,000 TCR beta sequences to specific HLA alleles. In both the original and validation cohorts, the classifier was reported to diagnose cytomegalovirus status with high specificity and sensitivity. The sequencing pipeline was judged likely to have produced a cluster of highly shared sequence variants as a technical artifact. It was suggested by the authors that the approach could potentially be generalized to other disease states and immunological phenotypes. The presence/absence analyses assumed that sequencing depth was roughly uniform across donors, and that assumption may not be true. When HLA alleles, especially DR and DQ, strongly co-occurred, attributing TCR associations to individual alleles was difficult. A later analysis found that TCR association rates varied across HLA loci, with DRB1 alleles showing the most associated TCRs and HLA-C alleles the fewest. In an earlier analysis of around 500 of the donors, most TCR beta V segments appeared in productive rearrangements about 87% or about 30% of the time, broadly matching IMGT annotations. Because counts were too low, about 18 rarely observed V segments, including chromosome 9 orphons, were left out of the earlier analysis of some 640 of the donors. In a later genetic analysis, a missense DCLRE1C variant was associated with V-gene and J-gene trimming of TCR beta chains, and the association was replicated in an independent cohort. A further reported finding was that TCR beta sequences accurately predicted the HLA-A and HLA-B alleles for most subjects in the first cohort. Correlated functional status among segregating V segments might be attributable to linkage disequilibrium, but an unknown experimental factor could not be ruled out. In a later analysis, HLA-associated TCR beta chains were found to be more clonally expanded and to have lower generation probabilities than equally common non-associated chains. In a later analysis, several top co-occurrence clusters were reported to appear linked to parvovirus B19, influenza, CMV and Epstein-Barr virus. In a later analysis, most CMV-associated TCR beta chains were found to appear HLA-restricted, with HLA associations seemingly driven largely by CMV exposure. Most TCR sequences were observed very rarely across donors, whereas some public TCRs were present in many individuals.

Sequences SQVTM (CDR1) and ANQGSEA (CDR2) are obtained from the germline V gene. The CDR3 goes from the cysteine to the phenylalanine over 18 residues. Just CDR3 DNA is preserved here, 54 bases in frame from base 1. Ends trimmed: V by 2 bases, J by 4 bases; bases unmatched to a gene: 14. Library preparation employed the immunoSEQ multiplex PCR assay. A mixture of 60 forward primers for TCR Vbeta segments and 13 reverse primers for TCR Jbeta segments was used in the multiplex PCR. The CDR3 region of rearranged TCR beta genes was amplified from genomic DNA with a multiplex PCR assay. The Illumina HiSeq System was used to sequence the amplified TCR beta libraries as 87-base-pair reads. Per the authors' processing: A later analysis counted tens of millions of unique TCR beta chains across the 650 to 800 repertoires, and around 9.9 million of these chains were shared by at least two donors. Raw reads were error-corrected and collapsed into unique sequences by a nearest-neighbor algorithm in which closely related sequences were merged to remove PCR and sequencing errors. To assign V, D and J gene segments, CDR3 sequences were aligned to IMGT reference sequences. For a sequence to be retained, a match of at least six nucleotides was required to both a V gene segment and a J gene segment. A rearrangement was called productive if the CDR3 had no stop codons and remained in frame with V and J, and every other rearrangement was called non-productive. Following IMGT convention, CDR3 was defined as the stretch from the second conserved V-encoded cysteine to the conserved J-encoded phenylalanine. Sequences without an unambiguous match to a single V gene segment were excluded from the earlier analysis of approximately 560 of the donors. In an earlier analysis of a few hundred of the donors, a V segment was called functional when productive rearrangements were above 56.7%, and segregating when the standard deviation between donors exceeded 5%. To diagnose cytomegalovirus status from the catalog of TCR beta chain sequences, a statistical classification framework was built. In a later analysis, TCR nucleotide sequences were compared against IMGT/GENE-DB human TR gene sequences so that V and J genes could be assigned. In a later analysis, CDR3 sequences and most-parsimonious VDJ recombination scenarios were assigned using the TCRdist pipeline. In a later analysis, every TCR beta chain was defined by the combination of its CDR3 amino acid sequence and its V-gene family, and reads without a unique V-gene family were dropped. In a later analysis, 500 to 700 highly shared, low-generation-probability nucleotide sequences were removed to address suspected cross-contamination and a sequencing artifact. In a later analysis, a clonal expansion index for each public chain was calculated from normalized within-repertoire ranks of inferred template counts. In a later analysis, generation probabilities were computed with a VDJ recombination model fitted to out-of-frame rearrangements, and the resulting probabilities were checked against IGoR. In a later analysis, hypergeometric tests were used to score TCR-TCR, TCR-HLA and TCR-CMV co-occurrence, with a repertoire-size bias correction applied to TCR pairs. In a later analysis, false discovery rates were estimated by permuting HLA or CMV assignments 20 times. In a later analysis, co-occurring TCRs were grouped using DBSCAN, with TCRdist sequence similarity added in when clustering inside HLA-allele-positive subsets. For co-occurrence clustering, repertoires with fewer than 30,000 or more than 120,000 public chains were excluded, along with roughly five repertoires with anomalous nucleotide sharing. This immuneACCESS table, as held by TCRdb, lists in-frame sequences with V and J called but not all clones. Of the missing ones, under half trace to an unresolved V gene in checked studies; the others have no known cause. The V and J calls and clone size are taken from that table; D and trimming were inferred from the DNA. The sample contains about 170,000 clones, 65% to 85% of them found a single time. The ten largest clonotypes hold about 0.77% of the sample.

The cohort comprised around 690 healthy bone marrow donors. All cohort members were sampled while nominally healthy, although unrecorded immune exposures were likely present. The donor tested CMV seronegative and was one of the 352 seronegative cohort members. A peripheral blood sample was collected from each donor, and TCR beta sequencing was performed on peripheral blood mononuclear cells. The Qiagen DNeasy Blood Extraction Kit was used to extract genomic DNA from the blood cell samples. This clone was observed a handful of times. The antigen it recognizes is unknown. Per-base qualities were not stored, and no clone one base away is much larger.

The V gene is TRBV29-1 and the J gene is TRBJ1-3; TRBD1 agrees with 10 junctional bases. The specimen was PBMCs. This clonotype was sampled from a woman under 30 in good health and CMV-seronegative. The CDR3 has the sequence CSVEPDRRQGASGNTIYF. At the DNA level, the sequence is TGCAGCGTTGAACCGGACCGCCGACAGGGGGCGTCGGGAAACACCATATATTTT. Full variable domain (CDR3 extended with the reference TRBV29-1 and TRBJ1-3 proteins): SAVISQKPSRDICQRGTSLTIQCQVDSQVTMMFWYRQQPGQSLTLIATANQGSEATYESGFVIDKFPISRPNLTFSTLTVSNMSPEDSSIYLCSVEPDRRQGASGNTIYFGEGSWLTVV.